Listed below are T cell receptor beta chains from one sample, sequenced in a study of OX40 agonist ivuxolimab in advanced cancers. Clones were sequenced by immunoSEQ multiplex PCR, and TCRdb holds only the in-frame ones, with some missing. The table records 70,000 to 95,000 clones, approximately 85% of them present only once. The sample was CD4+ or CD8+ T cells sorted from blood, taken in a trial of the OX40 agonist ivuxolimab. The receptor source for this set is an adult with an advanced solid tumor such as melanoma, head and neck, liver or kidney cancer. Each CDR3 is given with its conserved first and last residue.

J gene: TRBJ1-1; V gene: TRBV7-9; CDR3 protein: CASRTRDTEAFF
J gene: TRBJ1-2; V gene: TRBV4-1; CDR3 protein: CASSQDSSRADYGYTF
J gene: TRBJ1-2; V gene: TRBV5-8; CDR3 protein: CASSLVARLYGYTF
J gene: TRBJ1-1; V gene: TRBV4-2; CDR3 protein: CASSQDSGSSEAFF
J gene: TRBJ2-3; V gene: TRBV5-1; CDR3 protein: CASRFTSWSDTQYF
J gene: TRBJ2-7; V gene: TRBV5-1; CDR3 protein: CASSLRLAGGSYEQYF
J gene: TRBJ1-2; V gene: TRBV11-3; CDR3 protein: CASSKGARGPNYGYTF
J gene: TRBJ1-1; V gene: TRBV19; CDR3 protein: CASSDLQGVGLGTEAFF
J gene: TRBJ1-2; V gene: TRBV7-9; CDR3 protein: CASSLKDRAYGYTF
J gene: TRBJ2-7; V gene: TRBV7-3; CDR3 protein: CASSLEGLASRYEQYF
J gene: TRBJ2-7; V gene: TRBV7-2; CDR3 protein: CASSRTGASREQYF
J gene: TRBJ1-2; V gene: TRBV2; CDR3 protein: CASSQGPTNYGYTF
J gene: TRBJ2-5; V gene: TRBV7-7; CDR3 protein: CASSPHEGWGVEETQYF
J gene: TRBJ2-1; V gene: TRBV29-1; CDR3 protein: CSVQKPTGVYNEQFF
J gene: TRBJ1-2; V gene: TRBV25-1; CDR3 protein: CASSVNYGYTF
J gene: TRBJ1-5; V gene: TRBV10-2; CDR3 protein: CASIGTLQGAGSNQPQHF
J gene: TRBJ2-6; V gene: TRBV30; CDR3 protein: CAWSVRGSGANVLTF
J gene: TRBJ2-1; V gene: TRBV9; CDR3 protein: CASSVDGGVGYNEQFF
J gene: TRBJ2-2; V gene: TRBV6-5; CDR3 protein: CASSSGQGLVPGELFF
J gene: TRBJ1-1; V gene: TRBV30; CDR3 protein: CAWRADREVTEAFF
J gene: TRBJ2-7; V gene: TRBV2; CDR3 protein: CASSVYDDLYF
J gene: TRBJ2-2; V gene: TRBV5-1; CDR3 protein: CASSFLGGELFF
J gene: TRBJ2-3; V gene: TRBV7-3; CDR3 protein: CASRGRGSDTQYF
J gene: TRBJ1-2; V gene: TRBV4-1; CDR3 protein: CASSPSTESYGYTF
J gene: TRBJ2-5; V gene: TRBV12-5; CDR3 protein: CASRQGAQETQYF
J gene: TRBJ2-7; V gene: TRBV5-1; CDR3 protein: CASSPRGSYEQYF
J gene: TRBJ2-7; V gene: TRBV5-6; CDR3 protein: CASSPRGPSSYEQYF
J gene: TRBJ1-3; V gene: TRBV5-6; CDR3 protein: CASSFIGTSTIYF
J gene: TRBJ1-1; V gene: TRBV7-8; CDR3 protein: CASRTTPNTEAFF
J gene: TRBJ2-1; V gene: TRBV20-1; CDR3 protein: CSARVVNEQFF
J gene: TRBJ1-4; V gene: TRBV11-3; CDR3 protein: CASSLDLAGEEKLFF
J gene: TRBJ1-1; V gene: TRBV5-5; CDR3 protein: CASSLALGGEAFF
J gene: TRBJ1-3; V gene: TRBV5-4; CDR3 protein: CASSPGQLGYSGNTIYF
J gene: TRBJ1-4; V gene: TRBV5-1; CDR3 protein: CASSLNGHPNEKLFF
J gene: TRBJ1-1; V gene: TRBV6-6; CDR3 protein: CASSGQMNTEAFF
J gene: TRBJ2-5; V gene: TRBV30; CDR3 protein: CTGGEETQYF
J gene: TRBJ1-6; V gene: TRBV6-4; CDR3 protein: CASSETSPSSYNSPLHF
J gene: TRBJ1-1; V gene: TRBV6-6; CDR3 protein: CASSAPGQGISEAFF
J gene: TRBJ1-6; V gene: TRBV7-8; CDR3 protein: CASSSRTGSSYNSPLHF
J gene: TRBJ2-7; V gene: TRBV5-4; CDR3 protein: CASSGGDTSYEQYF
J gene: TRBJ1-5; V gene: TRBV5-1; CDR3 protein: CASSLEPKGGQPQHF
J gene: TRBJ2-1; V gene: TRBV4-3; CDR3 protein: CASSRGLAGGGEQFF
J gene: TRBJ2-3; V gene: TRBV4-3; CDR3 protein: CASSQERGRGLAGWTDTQYF
J gene: TRBJ1-2; V gene: TRBV13; CDR3 protein: CAIDTGGSYGYTF
J gene: TRBJ1-1; V gene: TRBV10-3; CDR3 protein: CAINHRDKNTEAFF
J gene: TRBJ2-7; V gene: TRBV6-1; CDR3 protein: CASSEADAGGTYEQYF
J gene: TRBJ2-5; V gene: TRBV5-5; CDR3 protein: CASSLRQGSSGRQETQYF
J gene: TRBJ1-1; V gene: TRBV7-2; CDR3 protein: CASSLYRAETEAFF
J gene: TRBJ2-1; V gene: TRBV27; CDR3 protein: CASSFFGREYNEQFF